This is a list of T cell receptor beta chains from one sample in a study of cytomegalovirus exposure and HLA in healthy donors. Repertoires were generated with immunoSEQ multiplex PCR, while TCRdb's copy carries only in-frame clones and drops some. The sample shows nearly 200,000 clones, about nine tenths of them seen only once. The sequencing input was PBMCs. These receptors originate from a man younger than 45 in good health and CMV-seronegative. Both conserved end residues are part of each CDR3. Fields, in order: CDR3 length, clone size, D gene, J gene, V gene, CDR3 protein, CDR3 DNA. D genes are given only for firm matches. Not all rows give a size; the values are once, few, many and, for expanded clones, a class.

14	-	-	TRBJ2-3	TRBV19	CASRRDTSTDTQYF	TGTGCCAGTAGACGGGACACTAGCACAGATACGCAGTATTTT
15	-	-	TRBJ1-2	TRBV4-2	CASSLQELPNYGYTF	TGTGCCAGCAGCTTACAGGAACTCCCTAACTATGGCTACACCTTC
17	-	TRBD1	TRBJ1-2	TRBV19	CASSPSGGIFRKGGYTF	TGTGCCAGTAGCCCGTCAGGGGGAATATTCCGAAAAGGGGGCTACACCTTC
14	-	TRBD1	TRBJ1-6	TRBV6-5	CASNRDRGNSPLHF	TGTGCCAGCAACCGAGACAGGGGTAATTCACCCCTCCACTTT
15	-	-	TRBJ1-5	TRBV2	CASSVLEYSNQPQHF	TGTGCCAGCAGTGTTCTAGAGTATAGCAATCAGCCCCAGCATTTT
15	-	-	TRBJ2-7	TRBV4-2	CASSSQAVRAYEQYF	TGTGCCAGCAGCTCCCAGGCCGTCAGGGCCTACGAGCAGTACTTC
16	-	-	TRBJ1-4	TRBV19	CASSIDLLRGEEKLFF	TGTGCCAGTAGTATAGATCTCCTACGTGGGGAGGAAAAACTGTTTTTT
15	-	-	TRBJ2-3	TRBV12-5	CASGLGRSSTDTQYF	TGTGCTAGTGGTTTGGGGAGGTCAAGCACAGATACGCAGTATTTT
15	-	-	TRBJ1-4	TRBV5-4	CASSLIPGANEKLFF	TGTGCCAGCAGCTTGATCCCAGGGGCTAATGAAAAACTGTTTTTT
14	-	TRBD1	TRBJ1-6	TRBV6-5	CASRRDRSGSPLHF	TGTGCCAGCCGTCGGGACAGGTCCGGATCACCCCTCCACTTT
16	-	-	TRBJ2-3	TRBV5-1	CASSLVPGGLTDTQYF	TGCGCCAGCAGCTTGGTTCCAGGAGGTCTCACAGATACGCAGTATTTT
13	-	-	TRBJ2-5	TRBV7-6	CASSNLAQRAQYF	TGTGCCAGCAGCAACCTGGCACAGCGGGCCCAGTACTTC
14	-	TRBD2	TRBJ2-5	TRBV19	CASSVRTSEETQYF	TGTGCCAGTAGTGTTAGGACTAGCGAAGAGACCCAGTACTTC
14	-	-	TRBJ1-5	TRBV28	CASSAGVSNQPQHF	TGTGCCAGCAGTGCAGGGGTTAGCAATCAGCCCCAGCATTTT
14	-	TRBD2	TRBJ2-2	TRBV11-2	CASSLAGGPGELFF	TGTGCCAGCAGTTTAGCGGGAGGGCCCGGGGAGCTGTTTTTT
19	few	-	TRBJ2-5	TRBV4-2	CASSPSPGFSLLEAETQYF	TGTGCCAGCAGTCCATCTCCGGGGTTCTCTCTTTTGGAAGCGGAGACCCAGTACTTC
14	-	TRBD1	TRBJ1-1	TRBV2	CASKTGTGNTEAFF	TGTGCCAGTAAAACCGGGACAGGGAACACTGAAGCTTTCTTT
15	-	-	TRBJ2-6	TRBV6-5	CASSYESSGANVLTF	TGTGCCAGCAGTTACGAGAGCTCTGGGGCCAACGTCCTGACTTTC
12	-	-	TRBJ2-7	TRBV27	CATTMGGGEQYF	TGTGCCACCACCATGGGGGGTGGCGAGCAGTACTTC
17	-	TRBD2	TRBJ2-1	TRBV18	CASSPKSAAGVYNEQFF	TGTGCCAGCTCACCCAAATCCGCTGCGGGAGTCTACAATGAGCAGTTCTTC
17	-	-	TRBJ1-2	TRBV30	CAWSNPPTTGLGYGYTF	TGTGCCTGGAGTAACCCCCCCACGACAGGACTCGGCTATGGCTACACCTTC
14	-	TRBD1	TRBJ1-5	TRBV30	CAWSVQGAFEPQHF	TGTGCCTGGAGTGTTCAGGGGGCGTTTGAGCCCCAGCATTTT
14	-	-	TRBJ2-3	TRBV27	CASSPGTGTDTQYF	TGTGCCAGCAGTCCCGGGACTGGCACAGATACGCAGTATTTT
14	-	-	TRBJ2-7	TRBV9	CASSEDAAVRVQYF	TGTGCCAGCAGCGAGGATGCGGCAGTCAGGGTGCAGTACTTC
16	-	TRBD1	TRBJ1-2	TRBV28	CASSSPRDRDGYGYTF	TGTGCCAGCAGTTCCCCTCGGGACAGGGATGGGTATGGCTACACCTTC
15	few	-	TRBJ1-1	TRBV30	CASKKPGTYNTEAFF	TGTGCCTCTAAAAAACCAGGGACATACAACACTGAAGCTTTCTTT
13	-	TRBD1	TRBJ1-2	TRBV15	CATGQGANYGYTF	TGTGCCACCGGACAGGGAGCTAACTATGGCTACACCTTC
17	-	TRBD1	TRBJ1-3	TRBV7-6	CASSSRDRGRDGNTIYF	TGTGCCAGCAGCTCCCGGGACAGGGGGCGGGATGGAAACACCATATATTTT
16	-	-	TRBJ1-5	TRBV18	CASSPSSPNSNQPQHF	TGTGCCAGCTCACCCTCGTCCCCTAATAGCAATCAGCCCCAGCATTTT
12	-	TRBD2	TRBJ2-7	TRBV9	CASSARGGKQYF	TGTGCCAGCAGCGCTCGGGGGGGGAAGCAGTACTTC
15	-	TRBD2	TRBJ2-3	TRBV5-6	CASSGLAGGTDTQYF	TGTGCCAGCAGTGGACTGGCGGGAGGCACAGATACGCAGTATTTT
11	-	-	TRBJ2-7	TRBV29-1	CSGGRDYEQYF	TGCAGCGGGGGCAGGGACTACGAGCAGTACTTC
16	-	TRBD1	TRBJ1-3	TRBV7-2	CASTWGQGAFGNTIYF	TGTGCCAGCACCTGGGGACAGGGGGCGTTCGGAAACACCATATATTTT
16	-	-	TRBJ1-5	TRBV28	CASTYNLKDTNQPQHF	TGTGCCAGCACTTATAACCTGAAGGACACCAATCAGCCCCAGCATTTT
12	-	-	TRBJ1-2	TRBV6-5	CASRAGSGGYTF	TGTGCCAGCAGAGCGGGGTCGGGCGGCTACACCTTC
15	once	TRBD1	TRBJ2-7	TRBV19	CASSMGTGDYYEQYF	TGTGCCAGTAGTATGGGGACAGGGGACTACTACGAGCAGTACTTC
16	-	-	TRBJ1-5	TRBV7-2	CASSPRPGKRDQPQHF	TGTGCCAGCAGCCCCCGCCCCGGGAAGAGGGATCAGCCCCAGCATTTT
14	-	-	TRBJ1-4	TRBV7-9	CASRKQGSNEKLFF	TGTGCCAGCAGAAAACAGGGTAGTAATGAAAAACTGTTTTTT
16	once	TRBD1	TRBJ2-7	TRBV19	CASSIDQGTAAYEQYF	TGTGCCAGTAGTATAGATCAAGGGACAGCAGCCTACGAGCAGTACTTC
13	-	-	TRBJ2-2	TRBV30	CAWRPIRTGELFF	TGTGCCTGGAGGCCAATACGGACCGGGGAGCTGTTTTTT
15	few	TRBD1	TRBJ2-5	TRBV6-6	CASSRAPDREETQYF	TGTGCCAGCAGTCGAGCACCGGACAGGGAAGAGACCCAGTACTTC
16	few	-	TRBJ2-4	TRBV6-5	CASSYSLGAGKNSQYF	TGTGCCAGCAGTTACTCTCTTGGGGCAGGCAAAAACAGTCAGTACTTC
15	-	-	TRBJ2-6	TRBV7-8	CASSFEGSGANVLTF	TGTGCCAGCAGCTTCGAGGGCTCTGGGGCCAACGTCCTGACTTTC
11	-	-	TRBJ2-1	TRBV19	CASSIRGEQFF	TGTGCCAGTAGTATTAGGGGTGAGCAGTTCTTC
18	-	-	TRBJ1-2	TRBV9	CASSAAPRSGANVYGYTF	TGTGCCAGCAGCGCTGCACCGCGCTCAGGGGCGAACGTCTATGGCTACACCTTC
15	-	TRBD2	TRBJ2-1	TRBV29-1	CSVERGDGLYNEQFF	TGCAGCGTTGAACGGGGGGACGGACTTTACAATGAGCAGTTCTTC
13	-	-	TRBJ2-7	TRBV5-1	CASSYDRSYEQYF	TGCGCCAGCAGCTATGACAGGTCCTACGAGCAGTACTTC
16	-	-	TRBJ2-2	TRBV2	CASRQGINVIAGELFF	TGTGCCAGCAGACAGGGAATTAATGTAATAGCCGGGGAGCTGTTTTTT
19	-	TRBD2	TRBJ2-7	TRBV6-7	CASSEHRGTSGGAAVEQYF	TGTGCCAGCAGTGAACACAGGGGCACTAGCGGGGGGGCGGCCGTCGAGCAGTACTTC
17	once	TRBD1	TRBJ2-7	TRBV28	CASAESGTGVIIYEQYF	TGTGCCAGCGCAGAGTCCGGGACAGGGGTAATCATCTACGAGCAGTACTTC
19	-	TRBD2	TRBJ2-3	TRBV5-1	CASSLGPASARREVDTQYF	TGCGCCAGCAGCTTGGGGCCGGCCTCCGCCCGGCGGGAGGTAGATACGCAGTATTTT
14	few	-	TRBJ2-7	TRBV27	CASSLFGEGYEQYF	TGTGCCAGCAGTTTATTCGGCGAGGGCTACGAGCAGTACTTC
15	-	-	TRBJ2-1	TRBV27	CASSSLRAGAYEQFF	TGTGCCAGCAGTTCCCTCCGCGCGGGTGCCTATGAGCAGTTCTTC
19	-	TRBD2	TRBJ2-1	TRBV18	CASSPRTSGGTRPYNEQFF	TGTGCCAGCTCACCCCGGACTAGCGGGGGAACTAGACCTTACAATGAGCAGTTCTTC
16	-	TRBD2	TRBJ2-7	TRBV5-1	CASSLASGGVAYEQYF	TGCGCCAGCAGCTTGGCAAGCGGGGGGGTGGCCTACGAGCAGTACTTC
14	-	TRBD1	TRBJ1-4	TRBV5-5	CASSLGTGGEKLFF	TGTGCCAGCAGCTTGGGAACAGGGGGCGAAAAACTGTTTTTT
14	-	TRBD1	TRBJ1-1	TRBV5-1	CASSALTGPTEAFF	TGCGCCAGCAGCGCACTGACAGGGCCCACTGAAGCTTTCTTT
18	once	TRBD2	TRBJ2-6	TRBV18	CVSSPRGGRTSGANVLTF	TGTGTCAGCTCACCACGGGGAGGGCGAACATCTGGGGCCAACGTCCTGACTTTC
10	-	-	TRBJ1-3	TRBV11-2	CATRGDTIYF	TGTGCCACACGCGGGGACACCATATATTTT